This T cell receptor (beta chain) is drawn from a study of OX40 agonist ivuxolimab in advanced cancers. Sequenced by immunoSEQ multiplex PCR; TCRdb stores in-frame clones only, minus some. This table holds 55,000 to 75,000 clones, 70% to 90% found once. CDR1 and CDR2 (germline): SSHAT, FNYEAQ (reference sequence). This CDR3 comprises 15 residues. Remarks on this clone: The junction and the germline gene differ at one end; a read error may be behind it.

The sequenced sample was CD4+ or CD8+ T cells sorted from blood, obtained in a trial of the OX40 agonist ivuxolimab. V and J are TRBV7-7 and TRBJ2-5, with a weak D call TRBD2 (5 bases). The TCR originated in an adult with an advanced solid tumor such as melanoma, head and neck, liver or kidney cancer. CDR3 loop: CASSLGSAGLETQYF. CDR3 nucleotides: TGTGCTAGCAGCTTAGGATCGGCGGGCTTGGAGACCCAGTACTTC.